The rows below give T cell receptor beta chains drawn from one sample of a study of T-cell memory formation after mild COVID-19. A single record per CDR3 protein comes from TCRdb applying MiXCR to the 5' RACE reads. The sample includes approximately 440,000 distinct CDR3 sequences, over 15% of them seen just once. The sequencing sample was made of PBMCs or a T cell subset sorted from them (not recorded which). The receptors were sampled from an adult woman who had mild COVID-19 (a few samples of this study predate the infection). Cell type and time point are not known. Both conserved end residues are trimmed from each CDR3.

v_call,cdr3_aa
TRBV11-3,ASSLEVDGGPAYEQY
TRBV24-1,ATSASSNTGELF
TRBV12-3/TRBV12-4,ASSVTGPPEAF
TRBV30,AWSLPGSYGYT
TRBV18,ASSPLAGWPRGADTQY
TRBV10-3,ATGRRTDTQY
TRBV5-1,ASSYGPLDSDEAF
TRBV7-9,ASSPSMLNSPLH
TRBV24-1,ATSAPSGTGEVNYGYT
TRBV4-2,ASSQDTGGRYYEQY
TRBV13,ASSPPGTAFFQY
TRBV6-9,ASRTSGGQPYNEQF
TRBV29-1,SVATRVGTAYEQY
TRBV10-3,AISEDSNYGYT
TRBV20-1,SASEGTDRYEQY
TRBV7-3,ASSSGGDEQY
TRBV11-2,ASSLDMRVAEAF
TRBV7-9,ASSFPSGRRYEQY
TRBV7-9,ASSYTWVSETQY
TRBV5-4,ASSPDTISGNTIY
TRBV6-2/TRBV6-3,ASSALAGGRGEQY
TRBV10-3,AISEPRGLAGAKQF
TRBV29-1,SVEGLSSGNTIY
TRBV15,ATSRVGQPNSPLH
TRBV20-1,SAQGVYEQY
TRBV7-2,ASSLRGDQPQH
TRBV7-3,ASSSVGGGQEGYT
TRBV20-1,SAGGHPNTEAF
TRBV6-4,ASSPPGTSNQPQH
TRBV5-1,ASSTNSATYEQY
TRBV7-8,ASSPPNTEAF
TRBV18,ASSPNREETQY
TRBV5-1,ASSIQGSSYNEQF
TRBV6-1,ASGGHYSPSGANVLT
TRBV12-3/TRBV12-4,ASSLAVGGRTDTQY
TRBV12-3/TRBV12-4,ASSPIGRKETQY
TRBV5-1,ASSLGPAGANH
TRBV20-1,SAKRVSDTQY
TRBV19,ASSIFSPMKKLF
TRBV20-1,SATRDSQTFNEQF
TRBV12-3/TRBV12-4,ASSLGGGAGRETQY
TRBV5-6,ASSFTPGHYYGYT
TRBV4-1,ASSQELGYGYT
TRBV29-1,SVLRGVNTEAF
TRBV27,ASSWSRGELSYEQY
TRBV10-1,ASSGTGVRYGYT
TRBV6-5,ASSYPGTGIYEQY
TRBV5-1,ASSLGEERY
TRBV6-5,ASTRLAGKETQY
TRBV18,ASSPDRAMNTEAF
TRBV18,ASSPLGAPSNTGELF
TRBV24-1,ATSDPTTGTGSYNEQF
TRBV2,ASSEGQGFGNTEAF
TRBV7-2,ASSRGLAGGRETQY
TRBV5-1,ASSLDGTLYEQY
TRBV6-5,ASSWGTENSPLH